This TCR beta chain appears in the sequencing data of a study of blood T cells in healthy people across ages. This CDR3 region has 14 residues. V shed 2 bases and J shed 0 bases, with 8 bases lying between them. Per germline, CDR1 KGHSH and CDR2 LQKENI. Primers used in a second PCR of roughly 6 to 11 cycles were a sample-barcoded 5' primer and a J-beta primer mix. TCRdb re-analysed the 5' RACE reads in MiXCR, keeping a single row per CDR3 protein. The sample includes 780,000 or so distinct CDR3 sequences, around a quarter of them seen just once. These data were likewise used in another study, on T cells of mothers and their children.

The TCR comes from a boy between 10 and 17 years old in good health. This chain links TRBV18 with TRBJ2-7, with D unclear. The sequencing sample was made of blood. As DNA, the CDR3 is TGTGCCAGCTCACCAACTCAGAGCTCCTACGAGCAGTACTTC. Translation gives CASSPTQSSYEQYF.